These 15 T cell receptor beta chains were sequenced from one sample in a study of OX40 agonist ivuxolimab in advanced cancers. Sequencing used immunoSEQ multiplex PCR; TCRdb keeps in-frame clones, though not all of them. The sample holds some 45,000 clones, about four fifths seen once. This specimen was CD4+ or CD8+ T cells sorted from blood, taken in a trial of the OX40 agonist ivuxolimab. These TCRs come from an adult with an advanced solid tumor such as melanoma, head and neck, liver or kidney cancer.

This clone came up a few times. The chain is built from TRBV21-1 and TRBJ1-5. TRBV21-1 counts as a pseudogene. CDR3 size: 14 residues. The CDR3 nucleotides read TGTGCCAGCACCCGCGGGAATAGCAATCAGCCCCAGCATTTT. Translating it yields CASTRGNSNQPQHF.

This clone came up once. In DNA form, the CDR3 reads TGTGCCAGCAGTGAAGAGACAGGGGGCGCAGATACGCAGTATTTT. Its translation is CASSEETGGADTQYF. The chain links TRBV2 to TRBJ2-3, with 10 bases aligning to TRBD1. This CDR3 contains 15 residues. Per the germline V gene, CDR1 is SNHLY and CDR2 is FYNNEI. Losses at the gene ends were 1 base for V and 4 bases for J; bases not matched to a gene: 2.

The chain uses TRBV9 and TRBJ1-4; no definite D call. Germline V gives CDR1 SGDLS, CDR2 YYNGEE. There are 15 residues in the CDR3. Trimming removed 3 bases at V and 8 bases at J, with 17 bases between. This chain's CDR3 is CASSAPGLRGEKLFF. CDR3 in DNA: TGTGCCAGCAGCGCCCCCGGGCTAAGAGGCGAAAAACTGTTTTTT.

The sample holds one count of this clone. CDR3 region: CASSLKGATDTQYF. In nucleotides, the CDR3 is TGTGCCAGCAGCTTGAAGGGTGCCACAGATACGCAGTATTTT. The gene calls are TRBV5-6 and TRBJ2-3; D gene uncertain. This CDR3 is built from 14 residues. Trimming pared 1 base from V and 2 bases from J, leaving 8 bases between. Germline V lookup: CDR1 SGHDT, CDR2 YYEEEE.

The chain joins TRBV9 to TRBJ2-2, with D perhaps TRBD1 or TRBD2 (5 bases each). CDR1 SGDLS and CDR2 YYNGEE come from the germline V gene. This CDR3 has 15 residues. V was pared by 3 bases and J by 5 bases, with 14 bases between. CDR3 residues: CASSANGAQTGELFF. The CDR3 DNA reads as TGTGCCAGCAGCGCCAACGGGGCTCAAACCGGGGAGCTGTTTTTT.

The table lists this clone with a count of one. The V and J genes are TRBV9 and TRBJ2-7; a possible D gene is TRBD2 (6 bases). The V and J ends lost 0 bases and 2 bases respectively, with 12 bases between them. The V gene's germline CDR1 is SGDLS and CDR2 YYNGEE. CDR3 length: 15 amino acids. CDR3 protein: CASSVGGTETYEQYF. The CDR3 DNA is TGTGCCAGCAGCGTAGGGGGGACTGAGACCTACGAGCAGTACTTC. The full variable domain, in which reference TRBV9 and TRBJ2-7 provide the parts outside the CDR3, is DSGVTQTPKHLITATGQRVTLRCSPRSGDLSVYWYQQSLDQGLQFLIQYYNGEERAKGNILERFSAQQFPDLHSELNLSSLELGDSALYFCASSVGGTETYEQYFGPGTRLTVT.

The rearrangement uses TRBV29-1 and TRBJ2-5; D tentatively reads TRBD1 or TRBD2 (7 bases each). The CDR3 is made up of 13 amino acids. The V gene lost 7 bases and the J gene lost 1 base, with 13 bases spanning the gap. From germline, CDR1 is SQVTM and CDR2 ANQGSEA. The CDR3 DNA is TGCAGCGCCCCAGGGGGGGGCCAAGAGACCCAGTACTTC. Translating gives CSAPGGGQETQYF. Supplemented by reference TRBV29-1 and TRBJ2-5, the full variable domain reads SAVISQKPSRDICQRGTSLTIQCQVDSQVTMMFWYRQQPGQSLTLIATANQGSEATYESGFVIDKFPISRPNLTFSTLTVSNMSPEDSSIYLCSAPGGGQETQYFGPGTRLLVL.

The rearrangement links TRBV9 to TRBJ2-2; D unresolved. The V end was cut by 0 bases, the J end by 3 bases, with 6 bases between. The length of the CDR3 is 14 residues. Per germline, CDR1 SGDLS and CDR2 YYNGEE. Here the CDR3 DNA reads TGTGCCAGCAGCGTAGAAAGGGACACCGGGGAGCTGTTTTTT. The encoded protein is CASSVERDTGELFF. The full variable domain, rest sourced from reference TRBV9 and TRBJ2-2, is DSGVTQTPKHLITATGQRVTLRCSPRSGDLSVYWYQQSLDQGLQFLIQYYNGEERAKGNILERFSAQQFPDLHSELNLSSLELGDSALYFCASSVERDTGELFFGEGSRLTVL.

A single count supports this clone. This chain uses TRBV11-2 with TRBJ1-1; weak D call: TRBD1 (5 bases). Germline V gene lookup returns CDR1 SGHAT and CDR2 FQNNGV. This CDR3 comprises 16 residues. V lost 4 bases and J lost 1, with 16 bases in between. The CDR3 sequence is CASSSGAADRNTEAFF. The CDR3 region has the DNA TGTGCCAGCAGCTCTGGAGCGGCAGACAGGAACACTGAAGCTTTCTTT.

The V and J genes are TRBV28 and TRBJ1-2; D remains ambiguous. V lost 3 bases and J 5 bases, leaving 10 bases between the germline ends. Germline V gives CDR1 MDHEN, CDR2 SYDVKM. This CDR3 is built from 13 residues. In DNA, the CDR3 is TGTGCCAGCAGTTTGGGCGGGGATTATGGCTACACCTTC. It specifies CASSLGGDYGYTF.

The chain recombines TRBV28 with TRBJ2-7; D is perhaps TRBD1 (6 bases). This CDR3 has 12 residues. V gave up 6 bases and J gave up 6 bases, with 12 bases separating them. Per the germline V gene, CDR1 is MDHEN and CDR2 is SYDVKM. The CDR3 nucleotides read TGTGCCAGCAGACCCGACAGGTCCGAGCAGTACTTC. This translates into CASRPDRSEQYF.

This clone was detected only a few times. The chain joins TRBV30 to TRBJ1-4, with D possibly TRBD1 on 6 matching bases. CDR1 is GTSNPN and CDR2 is SVGIG in the germline V gene (reference sequence). This CDR3 is built from 14 residues. Trimming cost V 4 bases and J 6 bases, with 15 bases left between them. The CDR3 nucleotides read TGTGCCTGGACCCGGGGGCTCGGAGATGAAAAACTGTTTTTT. It encodes CAWTRGLGDEKLFF.

A few counts support this clone. The chain carries TRBV28 and TRBJ1-2; 9 bases line up with TRBD1. Germline trimming cut 6 bases from V and 5 bases from J; bases unmatched to any gene: 13. Looked up from germline, CDR1 is MDHEN and CDR2 is SYDVKM. The CDR3 totals 16 residues. DNA for the CDR3: TGTGCCAGCAGCCAGACTCGAACAGGGGGCGGATATGGCTACACCTTC. Translation: CASSQTRTGGGYGYTF.

The chain recombines TRBV6-6 with TRBJ2-2; D uncertain. Germline V CDR1 and CDR2: MNHNY, SVGAGI (reference sequence). CDR3 size: 16 residues. The germline V and J ends were trimmed by 4 bases and 9 bases, with 21 bases remaining between them. CDR3 protein: CASSSSGTSIIRELFF. CDR3 sequence (DNA): TGTGCCAGCAGTTCCTCCGGAACCTCGATCATCCGGGAGCTGTTTTTT.

V and J are TRBV10-3 and TRBJ2-1; D is undetermined. This CDR3 has 14 amino acids. Deletions cut 9 bases from V and 4 bases from J, with 16 bases between. Germline CDR1 ENHRY, CDR2 SYGVKD. In DNA form, the CDR3 reads TGTGCCATTAAAGACTCGGCAGCGTACAATGAGCAGTTCTTC. Translating it yields CAIKDSAAYNEQFF.